This T cell receptor (beta chain) was recorded in a study of CD8+ T cells in alopecia areata. On the study more broadly: Tofacitinib exposure lasted 6 to 18 months, followed by 6 months off drug.

The CDR3 consists of 14 residues. The V segment lost 3 bases and the J segment 6 bases; nucleotides outside the gene matches: 3. Germline V gene sequence: CDR1 SGDLS, CDR2 YYNGEE. Treatment denoted: oral pan-JAK inhibitor, 5-10 mg twice daily. RNA was isolated and reverse transcribed to cDNA, the sequencing template. Sequenced by immunoSEQ multiplex PCR; TCRdb stores in-frame clones only, minus some. Of about 180,000 clones in the sample, roughly 53% are singletons; the top ten hold 10% to 11%. The material sequenced was CD8+ T cells sorted from blood, taken at week 24, from a patient treated with tofacitinib. The TCR sequence derives from a human donor with alopecia areata. The rearrangement links TRBV9 to TRBJ1-4; 9 bases line up with TRBD1. CDR3 in amino acids: CASSEQGADEKLFF. CDR3 DNA: TGTGCCAGCAGCGAACAGGGGGCGGATGAAAAACTGTTTTTT.